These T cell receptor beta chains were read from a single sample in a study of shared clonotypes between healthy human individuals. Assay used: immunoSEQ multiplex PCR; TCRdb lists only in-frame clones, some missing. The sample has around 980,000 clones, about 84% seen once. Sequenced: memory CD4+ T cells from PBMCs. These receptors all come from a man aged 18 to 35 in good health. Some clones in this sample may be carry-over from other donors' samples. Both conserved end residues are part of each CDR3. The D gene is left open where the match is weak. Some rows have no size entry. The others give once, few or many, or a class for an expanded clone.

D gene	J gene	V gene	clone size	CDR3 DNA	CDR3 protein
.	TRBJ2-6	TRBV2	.	TGTGCCAGTACCACCGGGGGCTCTGGGGCCAACGTCCTGACTTTC	CASTTGGSGANVLTF
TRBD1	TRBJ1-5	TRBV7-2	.	TGTGCCAGCAGCCCTGAGACAGGGACGTATCAGCCCCAGCATTTT	CASSPETGTYQPQHF
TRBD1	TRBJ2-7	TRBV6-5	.	TGTGCCAGCAGTTCACCGGGACAGGGGTACGAGCAGTACTTC	CASSSPGQGYEQYF
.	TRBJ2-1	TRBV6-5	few	TGTGCCAGCAGGAGCGGGTCCTACAATGAGCAGTTCTTC	CASRSGSYNEQFF
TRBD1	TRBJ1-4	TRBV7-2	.	TGTGCCAGCAGCTCAGCGGGACAGGGGGGGGTTAATGAAAAACTGTTTTTT	CASSSAGQGGVNEKLFF
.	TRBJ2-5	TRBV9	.	TGTGCCAGCAGCGTAGCAACCGCGGGGGAGACCCAGTACTTC	CASSVATAGETQYF
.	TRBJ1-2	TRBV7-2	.	TGTGCCAGCAGCTCTAGGGCCTCCCCTAACTATGGCTACACCTTC	CASSSRASPNYGYTF
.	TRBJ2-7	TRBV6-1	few	TGTGCCAGCAGTGAAGGAGCCTACGAGCAGTACTTC	CASSEGAYEQYF
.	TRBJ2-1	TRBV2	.	TGTGCCAGCAGTTTGGGGGATGAGCAGTTCTTC	CASSLGDEQFF
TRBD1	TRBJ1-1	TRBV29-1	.	TGCAGCGTCACAGGGGGCGATACTGAAGCTTTCTTT	CSVTGGDTEAFF
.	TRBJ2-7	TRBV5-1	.	TGCGCCAGCAGCTTGGATTTACACACCTACGAGCAGTACTTC	CASSLDLHTYEQYF
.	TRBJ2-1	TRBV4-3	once	TGCGCCAGCAGCCAAGGGGACACTGTCTACAATGAGCAGTTCTTC	CASSQGDTVYNEQFF
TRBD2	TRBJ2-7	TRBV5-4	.	TGTGCCAGCAGCAGGGGAGGGACCCTAACCTACGAGCAGTACTTC	CASSRGGTLTYEQYF
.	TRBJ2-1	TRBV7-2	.	TGTGCCAGCAGCTTTAGCGGCTCCTACAATGAGCAGTTCTTC	CASSFSGSYNEQFF
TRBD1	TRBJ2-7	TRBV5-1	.	TGCGCCAGCAGCGCCAGGGGGCCCGACCGAGAGCAGTACTTC	CASSARGPDREQYF
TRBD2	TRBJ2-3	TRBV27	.	TGTGCCAGCAGTCAGAGACTAGCGGGAACCACAGATACGCAGTATTTT	CASSQRLAGTTDTQYF
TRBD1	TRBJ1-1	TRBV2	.	TGTGCCAGCAGTGAAGCGAGGGGGCGCGACACTGAAGCTTTCTTT	CASSEARGRDTEAFF
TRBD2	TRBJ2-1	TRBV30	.	TGTGCCTGGAGTCGGGGACTAGCGGGAGTTAATGAGCAGTTCTTC	CAWSRGLAGVNEQFF
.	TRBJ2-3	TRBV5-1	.	TGCGCCAGCAGCCCGGCGGGGAACACAGATACGCAGTATTTT	CASSPAGNTDTQYF
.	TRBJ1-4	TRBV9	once	TGTGCCAGCAGCGTAGGAAACAATCGGGAAAAACTGTTTTTT	CASSVGNNREKLFF
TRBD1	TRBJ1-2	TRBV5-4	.	TGTGCCAGCACCCTGACAGGGGCCTATGGCTACACCTTC	CASTLTGAYGYTF
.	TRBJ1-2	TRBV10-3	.	TGTGCCATCAGTCTGGAAGCTAACTATGGCTACACCTTC	CAISLEANYGYTF
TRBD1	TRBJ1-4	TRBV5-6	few	TGTGCCAGCAGCTTGGACAGGGGGCTATCTAATGAAAAACTGTTTTTT	CASSLDRGLSNEKLFF
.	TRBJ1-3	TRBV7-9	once	TGTGCCAGCAGCTCTTACCAGGGTAGCTCTGGAAACACCATATATTTT	CASSSYQGSSGNTIYF
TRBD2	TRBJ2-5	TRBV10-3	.	TGTGCCATCAGTTCCGGGACTAGCGGCCTAGAGACCCAGTACTTC	CAISSGTSGLETQYF
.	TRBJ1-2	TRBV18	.	TGTGCCAGCTCATTGTTCGCGGACACCGCTAACTATGGCTACACCTTC	CASSLFADTANYGYTF
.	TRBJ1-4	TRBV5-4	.	TGTGCCAGCAGCTTTCAGGGCGCAACTAATGAAAAACTGTTTTTT	CASSFQGATNEKLFF
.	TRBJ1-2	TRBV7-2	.	TGTGCCAGCAGCTGGGGACCGTCGGGGGGCTACACCTTC	CASSWGPSGGYTF
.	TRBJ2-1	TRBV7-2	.	TGTGCCAGCAGCTTCTCTCTAGGGGATCTGGATGAGCAGTTCTTC	CASSFSLGDLDEQFF
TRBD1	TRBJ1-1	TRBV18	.	TGTGCCAGCTCACCACAGATGGCAGGGGGCGATGGGACTGAAGCTTTCTTT	CASSPQMAGGDGTEAFF
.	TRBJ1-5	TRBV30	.	TGTGCCTGGGGTGGGGGCAGGGGTGATCAGCCCCAGCATTTT	CAWGGGRGDQPQHF
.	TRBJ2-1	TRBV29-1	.	TGCAGCGCCGAGAAACCAGCGGGCCGCGTGCCTAGAGGCTCCTACAATGAGCAGTTCTTC	CSAEKPAGRVPRGSYNEQFF
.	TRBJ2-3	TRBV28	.	TGTGCCAGCAGCTTGTCCTACTATAGACCAGATACGCAGTATTTT	CASSLSYYRPDTQYF
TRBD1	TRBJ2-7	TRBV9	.	TGTGCCAGCAGCGTAGACAGGGGGCACGAGCAGTACTTC	CASSVDRGHEQYF
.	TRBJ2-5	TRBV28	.	TGTGCCAGCAGTTTACAGGCCATACAAGAGACCCAGTACTTC	CASSLQAIQETQYF
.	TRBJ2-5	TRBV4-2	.	TGTGCCAGCAGCCCATCGACAGGAGGTGGGGAGACCCAGTACTTC	CASSPSTGGGETQYF
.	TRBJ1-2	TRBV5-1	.	TGCGCCAGCAGCTTGATCGGGGAGCCAGGCTACACCTTC	CASSLIGEPGYTF
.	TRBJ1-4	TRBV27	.	TGTGCCAGCAGTTTTCAGGGCGTTAATGAAAAACTGTTTTTT	CASSFQGVNEKLFF
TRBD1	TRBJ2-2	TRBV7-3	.	TGTGCCAGCAGCCGACAGGGGGCTATGAACACCGGGGAGCTGTTTTTT	CASSRQGAMNTGELFF
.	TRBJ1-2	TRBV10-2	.	TGCGCCAGCAGTGGTCCAGGTTCCTATGGCTACACCTTC	CASSGPGSYGYTF
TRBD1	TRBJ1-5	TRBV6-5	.	TGTGCCAGCAGCGACAGGGCTTCCAATCAGCCCAAGCATTTT	CASSDRASNQPKHF